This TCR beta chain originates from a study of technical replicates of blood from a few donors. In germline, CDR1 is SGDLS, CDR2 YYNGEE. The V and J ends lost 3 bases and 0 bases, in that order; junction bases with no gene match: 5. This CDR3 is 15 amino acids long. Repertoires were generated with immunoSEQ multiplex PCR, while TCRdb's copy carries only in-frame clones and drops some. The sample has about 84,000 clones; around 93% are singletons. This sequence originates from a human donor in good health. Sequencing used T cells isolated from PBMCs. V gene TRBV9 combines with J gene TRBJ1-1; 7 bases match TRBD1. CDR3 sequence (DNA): TGTGCCAGCAGCGCCCAACAGGGGTTGAACACTGAAGCTTTCTTT. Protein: CASSAQQGLNTEAFF. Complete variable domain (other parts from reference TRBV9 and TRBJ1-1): DSGVTQTPKHLITATGQRVTLRCSPRSGDLSVYWYQQSLDQGLQFLIQYYNGEERAKGNILERFSAQQFPDLHSELNLSSLELGDSALYFCASSAQQGLNTEAFFGQGTRLTVV.